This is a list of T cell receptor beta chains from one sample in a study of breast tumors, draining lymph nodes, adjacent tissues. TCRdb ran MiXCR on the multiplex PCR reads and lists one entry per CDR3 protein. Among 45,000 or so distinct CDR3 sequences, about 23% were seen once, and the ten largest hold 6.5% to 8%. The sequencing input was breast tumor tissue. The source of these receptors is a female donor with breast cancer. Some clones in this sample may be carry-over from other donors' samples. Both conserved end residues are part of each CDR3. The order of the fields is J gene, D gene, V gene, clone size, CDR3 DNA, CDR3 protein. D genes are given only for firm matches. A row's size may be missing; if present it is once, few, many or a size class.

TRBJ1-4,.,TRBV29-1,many,TGCAGCGTTTTCCAAGGGGCGGGTGAAAAACTGTTTTTT,CSVFQGAGEKLFF
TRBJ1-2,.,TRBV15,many,TGTGCCACCAGCAGAGATCGGGGGTACGGTCTCTATGGCTACACCTTC,CATSRDRGYGLYGYTF
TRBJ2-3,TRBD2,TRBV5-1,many,TGCGCCAGCACTCCTGGGGACTACACAGATACGCAGTATTTT,CASTPGDYTDTQYF
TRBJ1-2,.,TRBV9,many,TGTGCCAGCACCCAGATGGGTGTGGCTGGCTACACCTTC,CASTQMGVAGYTF
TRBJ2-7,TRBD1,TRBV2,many,TGTGCCAGCATCCCGGGACAGGTCTACGAGCAGTACTTC,CASIPGQVYEQYF
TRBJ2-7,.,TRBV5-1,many,TGCGCCAGCAGCTTGGGGGGTATGAGCGGTCACGAGCAGTACTTC,CASSLGGMSGHEQYF
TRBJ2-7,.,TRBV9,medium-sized,TGTGCCAGCAGCCCGGCCGGGATAGGGTACGAGCAGTACTTC,CASSPAGIGYEQYF
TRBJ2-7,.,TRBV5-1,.,TGCGCCAGCAGCCCGGAGGTGGGGGGCCGAATCATAACCTACGAGCAGTACTTC,CASSPEVGGRIITYEQYF
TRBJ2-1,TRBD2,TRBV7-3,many,TGTGCCAGCAGCTTATCGTCTAGCGGGAGCTCCTACAATGAGCAGTTCTTC,CASSLSSSGSSYNEQFF
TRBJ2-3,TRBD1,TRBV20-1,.,TGCAGTGTGACAGGGGGCTTTAGCACAGATACGCAGTATTTT,CSVTGGFSTDTQYF
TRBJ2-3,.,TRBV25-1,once,TGTGCCAGCAGTAGTTCAGATACGCAGTATTTT,CASSSSDTQYF
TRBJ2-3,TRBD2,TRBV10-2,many,TGCGCCAGCAGTGAGTCGATCGGGGGGTTCGCAGATACGCAGTATTTT,CASSESIGGFADTQYF
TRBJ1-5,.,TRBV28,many,TGTGCCAGCAGTATAGCGGGGCTGACACAGAGCAATCAGCCCCAGCATTTT,CASSIAGLTQSNQPQHF
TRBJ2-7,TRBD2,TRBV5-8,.,TGTGCCAGCAGCTTTACTAGCGGGATGAGAGGCGAGCAGTACTTC,CASSFTSGMRGEQYF
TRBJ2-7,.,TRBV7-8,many,TGTGCCAGCAGCCCTGGGGAGCGGGACATACCCTACGAGCAGTACTTC,CASSPGERDIPYEQYF
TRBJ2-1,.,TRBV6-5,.,TGTGTCAGCAGTTACAAGGGGAGCTCCTACAATGAACAGTTCTTC,CVSSYKGSSYNEQFF
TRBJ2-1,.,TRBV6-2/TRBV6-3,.,TGTGCCAGCAGCTACGAGGGGGATGAGCAGTTCTTC,CASSYEGDEQFF
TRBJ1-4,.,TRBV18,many,TGTGCCAGCTCACCGGGCAGATCCAATGAAAAACTGTTTTTT,CASSPGRSNEKLFF
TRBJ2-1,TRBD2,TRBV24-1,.,TGTGCCACCAGTGAGACTAGCGGGATCGACTATGAGCAGTTCTTC,CATSETSGIDYEQFF
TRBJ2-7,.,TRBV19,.,TGTGCCAGTAGTATAGCGACAGCGAGCTCCTACGAGCAGTACTTC,CASSIATASSYEQYF
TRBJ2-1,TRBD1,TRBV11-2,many,TGTGCCAGCAGCTCGGGACAGGGGACCTACAATGAGCAGTTCTTC,CASSSGQGTYNEQFF
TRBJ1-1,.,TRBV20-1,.,TGCAGTGCTAGAGATCTGAAGAACACTGAAGCTTTCTTT,CSARDLKNTEAFF
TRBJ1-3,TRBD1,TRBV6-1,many,TGTGCCAGCAGTAAAGACAGGGCCTCTGGAAACACCATATATTTT,CASSKDRASGNTIYF
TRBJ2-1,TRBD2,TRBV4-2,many,TGTGCCAGCAGCCAAGACAACCGGGAGGTAGGGGTCAATGAGCAGTTCTTC,CASSQDNREVGVNEQFF
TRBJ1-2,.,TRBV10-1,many,TGCGCCAGCAGTCCCGGGACGGACTATGGCTACACCTTC,CASSPGTDYGYTF
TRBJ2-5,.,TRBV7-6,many,TGTGCCAGCAGCTTAGCGCCTGGTGGGACCCAGTACTTC,CASSLAPGGTQYF